The 18 T cell receptor beta chains below were found in one sample sequenced in a study of cytomegalovirus exposure and HLA in healthy donors. Profiled with immunoSEQ multiplex PCR; TCRdb holds only in-frame clones, not every one. Of over 200,000 clones listed, roughly 84% are singletons. Sequencing was carried out using PBMCs. All receptors derive from a woman aged 18-29 years in good health and CMV-seropositive.

The chain carries TRBV6-6 and TRBJ2-2; 7 bases are a match to TRBD1. The CDR3 contains 14 residues. Germline V lookup: CDR1 MNHNY, CDR2 SVGAGI (reference sequence). After removal of 8 bases from V and 6 bases from J, the junction contained 9 bases not matched to a gene. The CDR3 sequence is CASRQGGRPGELFF. In DNA form, the CDR3 reads TGTGCCAGCCGACAAGGGGGCCGACCCGGGGAGCTGTTTTTT.

The CDR3 sequence is CASSLRGIRSNTGELFF. CDR3 coding DNA: TGTGCCAGCAGCTTAAGGGGCATCAGATCGAACACCGGGGAGCTGTTTTTT. V usage is TRBV7-2 and J usage is TRBJ2-2; TRBD1 might be the D (5 bases). Germline lookup yields CDR1 SGHTA and CDR2 FQGNSA. The length of the CDR3 is 17 residues. V gave up 2 bases and J gave up 0 bases, with 13 bases separating them.

The chain uses TRBV12-5 and TRBJ2-1, with TRBD1 as a possible D gene (7 bases). Germline V gene sequence: CDR1 LGHNT, CDR2 FRNRAP. V lost 0 bases and J lost 0, with 12 bases in between. This CDR3 has 17 residues. In DNA form, the CDR3 reads TGTGCTAGTGGTTTGGTGGGGGGACAGAGCTCCTACAATGAGCAGTTCTTC. Translating it yields CASGLVGGQSSYNEQFF.

This clone was detected a few times. The chain recombines TRBV5-1 with TRBJ2-7, with 7 nucleotides matching TRBD1. CDR3 length: 14 amino acids. The V and J ends lost 2 bases and 2 bases, in that order; junction bases with no gene match: 4. Germline CDR1 reads SGHRS; CDR2 reads YFSETQ. For the CDR3, the DNA is TGCGCCAGCAGCTTACAGGGGACCGCCTACGAGCAGTACTTC. It translates to CASSLQGTAYEQYF.

V usage is TRBV7-8 and J usage is TRBJ1-1; possible D gene TRBD1, 6 bases. The CDR3 extends over 15 amino acids. V lost 8 bases and J 5 bases, leaving 21 bases between the germline ends. Germline values: CDR1 SGHVS, CDR2 FQNEAQ. CDR3 DNA: TGTGCCAGCCTGCCTACAGGGCCGCCGGGGACTGAAGCTTTCTTT. Protein sequence: CASLPTGPPGTEAFF.

The rearrangement uses TRBV10-1 and TRBJ2-7; 7 bases match TRBD2. Germline assignment: CDR1 WNHNN and CDR2 SYGVQD (reference sequence). Trimming took 3 bases from V and 2 from J; bases not matched to a gene: 4. CDR3 length equals 14 residues. The CDR3 protein is CASSEIAGPYEQYF. DNA for the CDR3: TGCGCCAGCAGTGAAATAGCGGGTCCCTACGAGCAGTACTTC.

This sequence joins TRBV6-5 and TRBJ1-1, with 8 bases identical to TRBD1. The CDR3 runs to 14 residues. The germline V gene encodes CDR1 MNHEY and CDR2 SVGAGI. The ends lost 7 bases at V and 5 bases at J; junction bases unmatched: 9. In DNA form, the CDR3 reads TGTGCCAGCACTCTACTGCGACAGGGGACTGAAGCTTTCTTT. The encoded protein is CASTLLRQGTEAFF.

The V call is TRBV14, the J call TRBJ1-1; 10 nucleotides agree with TRBD1. CDR1 is SGHDN, CDR2 FVKESK, per germline. CDR3 length: 16 residues. Trimming took 5 bases from V and 1 from J; bases not matched to a gene: 7. CDR3: CASSDGGQGENTEAFF. The DNA of the CDR3 is TGTGCCAGCAGCGACGGCGGACAGGGGGAGAACACTGAAGCTTTCTTT.

The J gene is TRBJ2-1, the V gene TRBV5-6; TRBD1 is a possible D gene (5 bases). Germline CDR1 reads SGHDT; CDR2 reads YYEEEE. V was trimmed by 4 bases and J by 3 bases, leaving 17 bases between them. This CDR3 comprises 16 residues. DNA for the CDR3: TGTGCCAGCAGCGGAGAGGATCTAGGGGTCTACAATGAGCAGTTCTTC. This encodes CASSGEDLGVYNEQFF.

V and J are TRBV2 and TRBJ1-5, with TRBD1 matching over 9 bases. V was pared by 4 bases and J by 3 bases, with 1 base of the junction left unmatched. The CDR3 is made up of 14 amino acids. The germline CDR1 and CDR2 sequences are SNHLY and FYNNEI. The CDR3: CASSGTGVNQPQHF. As DNA, the CDR3 is TGTGCCAGCAGTGGGACAGGGGTCAATCAGCCCCAGCATTTT.

This sequence joins TRBV10-3 and TRBJ2-1; D is perhaps TRBD2 (5 bases). Between the trimmed V and J ends, which lost 1 base and 11 bases, there was a span of 9 bases. The CDR3 contains 12 residues. Germline CDR1 and CDR2: ENHRY and SYGVKD. The CDR3 sequence: CAISEYLAKQFF. In nucleotides, the CDR3 is TGTGCCATCAGTGAGTACCTAGCTAAGCAGTTCTTC.

This clone was seen just once. V usage is TRBV2 and J usage is TRBJ1-1; D might be TRBD1 (5 bases). The germline V gene has CDR1 SNHLY and CDR2 FYNNEI. The CDR3 has 14 residues. Trimming stripped 4 bases from V and 5 bases from J, with 14 bases between. This chain's CDR3 is CASSAWGDRTEAFF. The CDR3 nucleotides are TGTGCCAGCAGTGCGTGGGGGGATCGAACTGAAGCTTTCTTT.

The chain combines TRBV27 with TRBJ1-2; 8 nucleotides align to TRBD1. This CDR3 has 15 amino acids. CDR1 and CDR2 from the germline V gene are MNHEY and SMNVEV (reference sequence). The V and J ends lost 5 bases and 4 bases, in that order; junction bases with no gene match: 9. The CDR3 coding sequence is TGTGCCAGCAGTCCTCCGGGACAGGAGTCCTATGGCTACACCTTC. Its translation is CASSPPGQESYGYTF.

The chain joins TRBV11-2 to TRBJ2-7; D possibly corresponds to TRBD2 (6 bases). Looked up from germline, CDR1 is SGHAT and CDR2 is FQNNGV. The CDR3 length is 15 residues. V lost 6 bases and J 1 base, leaving 16 bases between the germline ends. The CDR3 bases are TGTGCCAGCAGGATGATTAGCGGTCCTTCCTACGAGCAGTACTTC. Its protein is CASRMISGPSYEQYF.

The sample holds one count of this clone. V gene TRBV27 combines with J gene TRBJ1-5; 9 positions match TRBD1. Trimming cost V 4 bases and J 3 bases; bases outside gene matches: 10. CDR1 and CDR2 (germline): MNHEY, SMNVEV (reference sequence). The CDR3 consists of 17 residues. CDR3 bases: TGTGCCAGCAGTTCTACTTGGGACAGGGCGACCAATCAGCCCCAGCATTTT. It translates to CASSSTWDRATNQPQHF.

This clone was counted a single time. An end of the junction does not agree with germline; a read error may underlie this. The V gene is TRBV2, the J gene TRBJ2-3; D possibly corresponds to TRBD2 (5 bases). Germline V CDR1 and CDR2: SNHLY, FYNNEI. The CDR3 is 11 residues long. In DNA form, the CDR3 reads TGTGCCAGCAGCCAAGAGGGTCGCCTCGGTTTT. It translates to CASSQEGRLGF.

The rearrangement joins TRBV5-4 to TRBJ2-3, with 8 positions matching TRBD2. The CDR3 extends over 15 amino acids. CDR1 is SGHNT, CDR2 YYREEE, per germline (reference sequence). V gave up 0 bases and J gave up 4 bases; unmatched junction bases: 4. The chain's CDR3 is CASSLAGGGADTQYF. In DNA form, the CDR3 reads TGTGCCAGCAGCTTGGCGGGAGGGGGGGCAGATACGCAGTATTTT.

This rearrangement joins TRBV7-7 to TRBJ2-2, with TRBD2 matching over 10 bases. The V gene end was trimmed by 4 bases and the J gene end by 0 bases; junction bases not matched to a gene: 5. CDR1 is SSHAT, CDR2 FNYEAQ, per germline (reference sequence). This CDR3 has 17 residues. The CDR3, as DNA: TGTGCCAGCAGCTCTGAACTAGCGGGACCGAACACCGGGGAGCTGTTTTTT. Translated: CASSSELAGPNTGELFF.